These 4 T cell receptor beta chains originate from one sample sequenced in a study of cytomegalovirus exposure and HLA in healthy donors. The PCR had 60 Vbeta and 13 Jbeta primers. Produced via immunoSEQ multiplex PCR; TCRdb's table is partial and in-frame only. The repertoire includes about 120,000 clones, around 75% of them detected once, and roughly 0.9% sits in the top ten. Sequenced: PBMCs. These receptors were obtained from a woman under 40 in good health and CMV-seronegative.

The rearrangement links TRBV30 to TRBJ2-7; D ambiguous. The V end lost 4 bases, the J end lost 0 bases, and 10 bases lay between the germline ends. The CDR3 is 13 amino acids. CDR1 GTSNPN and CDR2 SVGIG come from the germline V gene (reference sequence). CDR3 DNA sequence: TGTGCCTGGATAAGCCGCCACTCCTACGAGCAGTACTTC. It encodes CAWISRHSYEQYF.

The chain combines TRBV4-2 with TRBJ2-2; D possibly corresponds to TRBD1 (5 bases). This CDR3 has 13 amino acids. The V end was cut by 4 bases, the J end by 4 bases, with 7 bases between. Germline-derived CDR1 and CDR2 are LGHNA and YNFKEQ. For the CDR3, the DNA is TGTGCCAGCAGCCGGGGCGGCACCGGGGAGCTGTTTTTT. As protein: CASSRGGTGELFF.

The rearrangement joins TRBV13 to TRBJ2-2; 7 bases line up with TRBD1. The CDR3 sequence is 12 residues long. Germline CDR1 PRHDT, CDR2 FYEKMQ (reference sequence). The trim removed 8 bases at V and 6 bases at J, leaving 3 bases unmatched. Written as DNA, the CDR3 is TGTGCCAGCGAGGGGGCGTCCGGGGAGCTGTTTTTT. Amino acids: CASEGASGELFF.

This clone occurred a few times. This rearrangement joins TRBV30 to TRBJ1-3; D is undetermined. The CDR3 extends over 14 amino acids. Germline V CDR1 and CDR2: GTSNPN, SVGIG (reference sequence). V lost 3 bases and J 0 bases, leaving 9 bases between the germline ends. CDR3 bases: TGTGCCTGGAGGATAGGAGTCTCTGGAAACACCATATATTTT. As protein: CAWRIGVSGNTIYF.